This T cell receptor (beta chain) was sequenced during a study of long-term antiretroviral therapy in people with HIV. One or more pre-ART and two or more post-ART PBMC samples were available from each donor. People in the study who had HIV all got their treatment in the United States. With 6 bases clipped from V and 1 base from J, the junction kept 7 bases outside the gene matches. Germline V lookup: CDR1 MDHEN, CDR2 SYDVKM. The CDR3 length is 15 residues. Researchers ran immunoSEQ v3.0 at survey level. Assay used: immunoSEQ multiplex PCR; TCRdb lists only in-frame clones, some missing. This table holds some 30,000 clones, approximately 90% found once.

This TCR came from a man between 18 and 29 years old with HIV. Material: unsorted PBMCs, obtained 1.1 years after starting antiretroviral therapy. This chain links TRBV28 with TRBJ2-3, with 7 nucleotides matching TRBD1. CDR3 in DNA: TGTGCCAGCAGCCAGTTAGGGACAGGCACAGATACGCAGTATTTT. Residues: CASSQLGTGTDTQYF.